These 21 T cell receptor beta chains originate from one sample sequenced in a study of T cells in Graves' hyperthyroidism and ophthalmopathy. Amplification of TCR beta CDR3 regions was performed using RNA transcripts as template. With the HTBI primer set, the TCR CDR3 went through a first round of RT-PCR. MiXCR, applied by TCRdb to the multiplex PCR reads, yields one record per CDR3 protein. The table has roughly 200,000 distinct CDR3 sequences, 18% seen once. The material sequenced was blood. The receptor source for this set is a man aged 40-49 years with Graves' hyperthyroidism.

CDR3 sequence: CASGFRIWDRGGTDTQYF. The DNA of the CDR3 is TGTGCTAGTGGTTTCAGGATCTGGGACAGGGGCGGCACAGATACGCAGTATTTT. This sequence joins TRBV12-5 and TRBJ2-3; 10 bases line up with TRBD1. CDR1 is LGHNT, CDR2 FRNRAP, per germline. The CDR3 is 18 residues long. J lost 1 base, V lost 3 bases, and 10 bases had no gene match.

This clonotype showed up many times. J is TRBJ2-1 and V is TRBV9; weak D call: TRBD2 (5 bases). V dropped 3 bases and J dropped 0 bases, with 10 bases sitting between them. The CDR3 has 15 residues. CDR1 and CDR2 from the germline V gene are SGDLS and YYNGEE. The CDR3 here is CASSGTGSSYNEQFF. The CDR3 DNA sequence: TGTGCCAGCAGCGGGACGGGGAGCTCCTACAATGAGCAGTTCTTC.

At least ten counts were recorded for this clonotype. The V call is TRBV12-5, the J call TRBJ2-3; 8 bases are shared with TRBD2. This CDR3 has 16 amino acids. CDR1 and CDR2 (germline): LGHNT, FRNRAP. The junction had 10 bases not matched to a gene; V was cut back by 6 bases and J by 2 bases. The CDR3 region is CASGTGGRGDTDTQYF. The DNA for the CDR3 is TGTGCTAGTGGGACGGGGGGGCGGGGGGACACAGATACGCAGTATTTT. The whole variable domain, filled in from reference TRBV12-5 and TRBJ2-3, reads DARVTQTPRHKVTEMGQEVTMRCQPILGHNTVFWYRQTMMQGLELLAYFRNRAPLDDSGMPKDRFSAEMPDATLATLKIQPSEPRDSAVYFCASGTGGRGDTDTQYFGPGTRLTVL.

This chain connects TRBV5-1 to TRBJ2-3; D is possibly TRBD1 (6 bases). The CDR3 consists of 14 residues. Trimming took 2 bases from V and 11 from J, leaving 18 bases between them. The germline gives CDR1 SGHRS, CDR2 YFSETQ. CDR3 sequence: CASSFEGGESKQYF. The CDR3 coding sequence is TGCGCCAGCAGCTTCGAAGGGGGTGAGAGTAAGCAGTATTTT.

This clonotype was detected many times. The chain has TRBV15 and TRBJ1-1; unclear D gene. Germline-derived CDR1 and CDR2 are LNHNV and YYDKDF (reference sequence). The CDR3 extends over 13 amino acids. The germline V and J ends were trimmed by 0 bases and 4 bases, with 6 bases remaining between them. Written as DNA, the CDR3 is TGTGCCACCAGCAGAGATGGGCTCACTGAAGCTTTCTTT. Encoded protein: CATSRDGLTEAFF.

This clonotype has a count of ten or more. V gene TRBV2 combines with J gene TRBJ2-1; 11 positions agree with TRBD2. In germline, CDR1 is SNHLY, CDR2 FYNNEI. Unmatched junction bases numbered 3, after V lost 6 bases and J lost 8 bases. The CDR3 contains 13 residues. The CDR3 sequence: CASRLAGDYEQFF. Written as DNA, the CDR3 is TGTGCCAGCAGACTAGCGGGGGACTATGAGCAGTTCTTC. Variable domain in full (rest from reference TRBV2 and TRBJ2-1): EPEVTQTPSHQVTQMGQEVILRCVPISNHLYFYWYRQILGQKVEFLVSFYNNEISEKSEIFDDQFSVERPDGSNFTLKIRSTKLEDSAMYFCASRLAGDYEQFFGPGTRLTVL.

This clonotype was detected ten times or more. The rearrangement joins TRBV6-5 to TRBJ2-7; D not resolved. V was clipped by 1 base and J by 2 bases, with 12 bases between them. The CDR3 is 15 amino acids. In germline, CDR1 is MNHEY, CDR2 SVGAGI. This CDR3 is CASSYLAGEAYEQYF. CDR3 coding DNA: TGTGCCAGCAGTTACTTGGCAGGTGAGGCCTACGAGCAGTACTTC.

This clonotype was counted at least ten times. This sequence joins TRBV7-9 and TRBJ2-3; no definite D call. Germline CDR1 reads SEHNR; CDR2 reads FQNEAQ (reference sequence). Trimming took off 5 bases at V and 3 bases at J, with 0 bases between the two ends. CDR3 length: 10 residues. In DNA form, the CDR3 reads TGTGCCAGCAGCACAGATACGCAGTATTTT. This codes for CASSTDTQYF.

This clonotype was picked up a small number of times. V is TRBV6-1 and J is TRBJ2-3, with TRBD1 identical over 7 bases. CDR1 is MNHNS, CDR2 SASEGT, per germline. The V segment lost 5 bases and the J segment 1 base; nucleotides outside the gene matches: 3. The CDR3 consists of 14 residues. CDR3 sequence: CASSLGTGTDTQYF. The DNA for the CDR3 is TGTGCCAGCAGTCTTGGGACAGGCACAGATACGCAGTATTTT.

With respect to this clonotype: A read error may be the cause here, since a much bigger clone is one base away. J is TRBJ1-5 and V is TRBV12-3 or TRBV12-4; 8 nucleotides match TRBD1. J was trimmed by 0 bases and V by 8 bases; bases with no gene match: 9. The CDR3 extends over 16 amino acids. The CDR3 DNA reads TGTGCCAGCGGGCAGGGGGCGGGTATTAGCAATCAGCCCCAGCATTTT. It yields the protein CASGQGAGISNQPQHF.

This clonotype was recorded many times. The gene calls are TRBV6-6 and TRBJ1-5; tentative D call: TRBD1 (5 bases). The CDR3 sequence is 16 residues long. The V gene lost 2 bases and the J gene lost 0 bases, with 11 bases spanning the gap. CDR1 is MNHNY and CDR2 is SVGAGI in the germline V gene (reference sequence). CDR3 in amino acids: CASSYGADYSNQPQHF. The CDR3 DNA is TGTGCCAGCAGTTACGGGGCGGATTATAGCAATCAGCCCCAGCATTTT.

This clonotype was seen at least ten times. J is TRBJ1-1 and V is TRBV29-1; D is uncertain. CDR1 is SQVTM, CDR2 ANQGSEA, per germline. There are 14 residues in the CDR3. The V gene lost 4 bases and the J gene lost 0 bases, with 12 bases spanning the gap. In nucleotides, the CDR3 is TGCAGCGTTGCTACCAACCCACTGAACACTGAAGCTTTCTTT. Its translation: CSVATNPLNTEAFF.

The rearrangement uses TRBV29-1 and TRBJ2-3; TRBD2 might be the D (7 bases). The CDR3 totals 16 residues. CDR1 and CDR2 (germline): SQVTM, ANQGSEA. Between the trimmed V and J ends, which lost 7 bases and 5 bases, there was a span of 25 bases. The CDR3 DNA is TGCAGCGCCCTAGAGGGGGGGGGGGGGGGCAAAGATACGCAGTATTTT. Its protein product is CSALEGGGGGKDTQYF.

This clonotype has at least ten counts. This chain connects TRBV27 to TRBJ1-4; D ambiguous. V was cut by 8 bases and J by 7 bases, with 17 bases left in between. Germline V CDR1 and CDR2: MNHEY, SMNVEV (reference sequence). This CDR3 spans 14 amino acids. CDR3 in amino acids: CASGWPGYGEKLFF. In DNA form, the CDR3 reads TGTGCCAGCGGGTGGCCGGGGTACGGTGAAAAACTGTTTTTT.

With respect to this clonotype: A much larger clone sits a single nucleotide away, making a read error possible. The rearrangement joins TRBV18 to TRBJ1-1; D call uncertain. The CDR3 runs 13 residues. The germline gives CDR1 KGHSH, CDR2 LQKENI. The CDR3 DNA reads as TGTGCCAACTCAAAGGCCCTGAACACTGAAGCTTTCTTT. This encodes CANSKALNTEAFF. The full variable domain, its missing parts supplied by reference TRBV18 and TRBJ1-1, is NAGVMQNPRHLVRRRGQEARLRCSPMKGHSHVYWYRQLPEEGLKFMVYLQKENIIDESGMPKERFSAEFPKEGPSILRIQQVVRGDSAAYFCANSKALNTEAFFGQGTRLTVV.

In this sample, this clonotype turned up a few times. The genes are TRBV6-1 and TRBJ2-7; 10 bases match TRBD2. Germline CDR1 is MNHNS and CDR2 is SASEGT. V was pared by 7 bases and J by 2 bases, with 8 bases of the junction left unmatched. The CDR3 contains 15 residues. CDR3 sequence (DNA): TGTGCCAGCACAAAGGGACTAGCGAAAACCTACGAGCAGTACTTC. This translates into CASTKGLAKTYEQYF.

This clonotype has a count of ten or more. J is TRBJ1-4 and V is TRBV27; the D is unclear. Germline V gene sequence: CDR1 MNHEY, CDR2 SMNVEV (reference sequence). The CDR3 spans 13 residues. V shed 3 bases and J shed 5 bases, with 7 bases lying between them. CDR3 in amino acids: CASSFARNEKLFF. The DNA of the CDR3 is TGTGCCAGCAGTTTCGCACGGAATGAAAAACTGTTTTTT.

This clonotype was seen a few times. Germline and junction disagree at one end, which may indicate a read error. The chain joins TRBV7-7 to TRBJ2-1, with 7 bases identical to TRBD1. Germline CDR1 and CDR2: SSHAT and FNYEAQ (reference sequence). The CDR3 totals 14 residues. In DNA, the CDR3 is TGTGCTAGCAGCTTCGGGACAGACTACAATGAGCAGTTCTTC. It yields the protein CASSFGTDYNEQFF. Supplemented by reference TRBV7-7 and TRBJ2-1, the full variable domain reads GAGVSQSPRYKVTKRGQDVTLRCDPISSHATLYWYQQALGQGPEFLTYFNYEAQPDKSGLPSDRFSAERPEGSISTLTIQRTEQRDSAMYRCASSFGTDYNEQFFGPGTRLTVL.

The V and J genes are TRBV28 and TRBJ2-3, with 7 bases aligning to TRBD2. With V trimmed by 11 bases and J by 2 bases, 19 bases remained unmatched. Germline values: CDR1 MDHEN, CDR2 SYDVKM. The CDR3 is 17 residues long. CDR3 sequence: CAGLPSGSGELTDTQYF. CDR3 in DNA: TGTGCCGGCCTACCCTCGGGGAGCGGGGAACTCACAGATACGCAGTATTTT.

The chain carries TRBV28 and TRBJ1-2; D perhaps matches TRBD1 (6 bases). Trimming cost V 6 bases and J 7 bases, with 21 bases left between them. The CDR3 has 15 amino acids. Germline V gives CDR1 MDHEN, CDR2 SYDVKM. The CDR3 loop is CASRPSPRGGFGYTF. CDR3 bases: TGTGCCAGCAGACCCTCCCCCAGGGGCGGGTTTGGCTACACCTTC.

The gene calls are TRBV7-9 and TRBJ2-1; D is uncertain. This CDR3 is 14 amino acids long. The germline V and J ends were trimmed by 4 bases and 7 bases, with 14 bases remaining between them. The germline V gene encodes CDR1 SEHNR and CDR2 FQNEAQ (reference sequence). CDR3 sequence: CASSSLASGNEQFF. The CDR3, as DNA: TGTGCCAGCAGCTCCCTTGCGTCCGGGAATGAGCAGTTCTTC.